Each of the 26 T cell receptor beta chains below was sequenced from the same sample in a study of neoadjuvant nivolumab and ipilimumab in lung cancer (TCRdb year 2020). This specimen's time point label, interpreted: pretherapy, before neoadjuvant immune checkpoint inhibitors. The library was obtained by the immunoSEQ multiplex PCR assay. What TCRdb holds here is the immuneACCESS table cut down to in-frame rearrangements. Part of the clones is not present; checked against another copy, under half of the missing clones reflect an unresolved V gene, and the others are unexplained. This sample gives tens of thousands of clones in total; approximately 90% of them show up just once. The leading ten clones occupy about 4% of the sample. Material: blood, obtained before neoadjuvant nivolumab, alone or with ipilimumab. The receptors come from an adult with non-small cell lung cancer. Some clones in this sample may be carry-over from other donors' samples.

This clone appeared once. V and J are TRBV30 and TRBJ1-6, with D unresolved. The CDR3 loop spans 14 amino acids. V lost 5 bases and J lost 9, with 17 bases in between. From germline, CDR1 is GTSNPN and CDR2 SVGIG (reference sequence). Here the CDR3 reads CAWAQRNIGSPLHF. CDR3 in DNA: TGTGCCTGGGCACAGCGGAATATAGGTTCACCCCTCCACTTT.

The chain recombines TRBV6-1 with TRBJ1-1; D perhaps matches TRBD1 (5 bases). The germline V and J ends were trimmed by 6 bases and 1 base, with 9 bases remaining between them. This CDR3 is 13 amino acids long. Germline V gene data show CDR1 as MNHNS and CDR2 as SASEGT. CDR3: CASRQGANTEAFF. CDR3 nucleotide sequence: TGTGCCAGCAGGCAGGGCGCGAACACTGAAGCTTTCTTT.

This sequence joins TRBV7-2 and TRBJ2-3; D is perhaps TRBD1 or TRBD2 (6 bases each). V was trimmed by 5 bases and J by 4 bases, leaving 10 bases between them. Germline assignment: CDR1 SGHTA and CDR2 FQGNSA. The CDR3 sequence is 13 residues long. The DNA for the CDR3 is TGTGCCAGCAGCCTAAGGGGGGCAGATACGCAGTATTTT. It codes for CASSLRGADTQYF.

This chain joins TRBV5-5 and TRBJ2-1, with 8 bases matching TRBD1. V dropped 0 bases and J dropped 4; count of bases not matched to a gene: 6. The CDR3 runs 16 residues. Germline values: CDR1 SGHKS, CDR2 YYEKEE (reference sequence). In DNA form, the CDR3 reads TGTGCCAGCAGCTTGGATTACAGGGGGAATTACAATGAGCAGTTCTTC. It encodes CASSLDYRGNYNEQFF.

The chain carries TRBV6-6 and TRBJ2-3, with D perhaps TRBD1 or TRBD2 (5 bases each). CDR3 length: 14 amino acids. Per germline, CDR1 MNHNY and CDR2 SVGAGI (reference sequence). V lost 10 bases and J lost 3, with 17 bases in between. The CDR3 sequence is CAIAGTRRTDTQYF. CDR3 nucleotides: TGTGCCATCGCCGGGACGAGAAGGACAGATACGCAGTATTTT.

V usage is TRBV7-3 and J usage is TRBJ2-2, with 7 nucleotides matching TRBD1. In germline, CDR1 is SGHTA, CDR2 FQGTGA. This CDR3 is built from 14 residues. V shed 1 base and J 7 bases; nucleotides not matched to a gene: 3. DNA of the CDR3: TGTGCCAGCAGCTTAAATAGACAGGGCGGGGAGCTGTTTTTT. Its translation is CASSLNRQGGELFF.

J is TRBJ2-5 and V is TRBV5-1; TRBD1 matches 9 bases. The J segment lost 4 bases and the V segment lost 10 bases, leaving 8 bases of the junction unmatched. Germline V gene data show CDR1 as SGHRS and CDR2 as YFSETQ. The CDR3 length is 13 residues. The CDR3 protein is CASGQGVGETQYF. In DNA form, the CDR3 reads TGCGCCTCGGGACAGGGAGTTGGAGAGACCCAGTACTTC.

The J gene is TRBJ2-7, the V gene TRBV4-1; 9 positions match TRBD1. The CDR3 is 17 amino acids. CDR1 and CDR2 (germline): MGHRA, YSYEKL. V was pared by 4 bases and J by 0 bases, with 10 bases of the junction left unmatched. The CDR3 bases are TGCGCCAGCAGCCCTACAGGGGGCGAGGGAAACTCCTACGAGCAGTACTTC. Protein: CASSPTGGEGNSYEQYF.

The chain joins TRBV5-4 to TRBJ2-1, with 8 bases fitting TRBD2. From germline, CDR1 is SGHNT and CDR2 YYREEE (reference sequence). J was trimmed by 5 bases and V by 6 bases; bases with no gene match: 10. The CDR3 spans 15 residues. CDR3 in amino acids: CASTLGLAGDNEQFF. CDR3 nucleotide sequence: TGTGCCAGCACCCTGGGGCTAGCGGGTGACAATGAGCAGTTCTTC. The complete variable domain, with remaining parts taken from reference TRBV5-4 and TRBJ2-1, reads ETGVTQSPTHLIKTRGQQVTLRCSSQSGHNTVSWYQQALGQGPQFIFQYYREEENGRGNFPPRFSGLQFPNYSSELNVNALELDDSALYLCASTLGLAGDNEQFFGPGTRLTVL.

The rearrangement joins TRBV7-3 to TRBJ2-2; D might be TRBD1 or TRBD2, each matching 6 bases. Germline V gene sequence: CDR1 SGHTA, CDR2 FQGTGA. Trimming pared 6 bases from V and 4 bases from J, leaving 9 bases between. The length of the CDR3 is 13 residues. CDR3 region: CASSRGLTGELFF. The CDR3 DNA is TGTGCCAGCAGTCGGGGGCTCACCGGGGAGCTGTTTTTT.

V is TRBV13 and J is TRBJ2-2, with 9 nucleotides matching TRBD1. The CDR3 is made up of 14 amino acids. Germline CDR1 is PRHDT and CDR2 is FYEKMQ (reference sequence). Trimming removed 4 bases from V and 15 bases from J; junction bases left unmatched: 12. CDR3 sequence: CASSSGTGIPQLFF. The CDR3 nucleotides are TGTGCCAGCAGCTCCGGGACAGGGATCCCGCAGTTGTTTTTT.

The chain has TRBV7-9 and TRBJ2-7; the D gene is possibly TRBD1 (6 bases). This CDR3 region has 14 residues. Germline V gene sequence: CDR1 SEHNR, CDR2 FQNEAQ (reference sequence). V was cut by 5 bases and J by 1 base, with 12 bases left in between. CDR3 DNA sequence: TGTGCCAGCAGCCTACAGGGTGAGTCCTACGAGCAGTACTTC. This encodes CASSLQGESYEQYF.

The rearrangement uses TRBV7-2 and TRBJ2-7, with D hard to call. The CDR3 sequence is 15 residues long. Between the trimmed V and J ends, which lost 1 base and 1 base, there was a span of 11 bases. CDR1 and CDR2 from the germline V gene are SGHTA and FQGNSA. Here the CDR3 DNA reads TGTGCCAGCAGCTTAGTAGGGATCAGGTCCTACGAGCAGTACTTC. The encoded protein is CASSLVGIRSYEQYF. Combining the CDR3 with reference TRBV7-2 and TRBJ2-7 gives the whole variable domain GAGVSQSPSNKVTEKGKDVELRCDPISGHTALYWYRQSLGQGLEFLIYFQGNSAPDKSGLPSDRFSAERTGGSVSTLTIQRTQQEDSAVYLCASSLVGIRSYEQYFGPGTRLTVT.

The table lists this clone with a count of one. The chain joins TRBV18 to TRBJ2-7; 8 nucleotides line up with TRBD2. V gave up 2 bases and J gave up 4 bases; unmatched junction bases: 4. Germline V gene sequence: CDR1 KGHSH, CDR2 LQKENI. There are 14 residues in the CDR3. The CDR3 sequence is CASSPDTSGYEQYF. CDR3 sequence (DNA): TGTGCCAGCTCACCAGATACTAGCGGATACGAGCAGTACTTC. Combining the CDR3 with reference TRBV18 and TRBJ2-7 gives the whole variable domain NAGVMQNPRHLVRRRGQEARLRCSPMKGHSHVYWYRQLPEEGLKFMVYLQKENIIDESGMPKERFSAEFPKEGPSILRIQQVVRGDSAAYFCASSPDTSGYEQYFGPGTRLTVT.

With respect to this clone: One end of the junction varies from germline; a read error may be responsible. The rearrangement links TRBV7-7 to TRBJ2-7; D possibly corresponds to TRBD2 (5 bases). CDR1 is SSHAT, CDR2 FNYEAQ, per germline (reference sequence). The CDR3 has 11 amino acids. CDR3: CASSSGGEQYF. CDR3 DNA sequence: TGTGCTAGCAGCTCCGGAGGAGAGCAGTACTTC.

V gene TRBV10-3 combines with J gene TRBJ1-5; no definite D call. The CDR3 contains 15 residues. V dropped 3 bases and J dropped 0 bases, with 9 bases sitting between them. Germline V gives CDR1 ENHRY, CDR2 SYGVKD. CDR3 coding DNA: TGTGCCATCAGTGATGGCAGAATTAGCAATCAGCCCCAGCATTTT. Translating it yields CAISDGRISNQPQHF.

The chain combines TRBV7-8 with TRBJ2-3; D gene ambiguous. Trimming cost V 5 bases and J 6 bases, with 9 bases left between them. CDR1 and CDR2 (germline): SGHVS, FQNEAQ. The CDR3 extends over 12 amino acids. CDR3 bases: TGTGCCAGCAGCGCCTACGGGGATACGCAGTATTTT. Translation: CASSAYGDTQYF.

The V and J genes are TRBV25-1 and TRBJ1-1; D not certain. Germline lookup yields CDR1 MGHDK and CDR2 SYGVNS. The CDR3 consists of 14 residues. Trimming shortened V by 5 bases and J by 1 base, and 11 bases separated the two germline ends. The CDR3 coding sequence is TGTGCCAGCAGTACTTTGGGCGAGAACACTGAAGCTTTCTTT. Translating gives CASSTLGENTEAFF.

In regard to this clone: Mismatch with germline at one junction end may stem from a read error. The CDR3 sequence is CASSLASTSYNEQFF. CDR3 sequence (DNA): TGTGCTAGCAGCTTAGCCTCAACTTCCTACAATGAGCAGTTCTTC. This chain connects TRBV7-7 to TRBJ2-1; D is ambiguous. The CDR3 is 15 residues long. Looked up from germline, CDR1 is SSHAT and CDR2 is FNYEAQ (reference sequence).

The rearrangement uses TRBV29-1 and TRBJ1-2, with a possible D match to TRBD1 (6 bases). Germline lookup yields CDR1 SQVTM and CDR2 ANQGSEA. CDR3 size: 12 residues. V was shortened by 7 bases and J by 2 bases, with 11 bases between the two germline ends. The DNA of the CDR3 is TGCAGCGCGGAGGGGGTGAACTATGGCTACACCTTC. Translation: CSAEGVNYGYTF.

The rearrangement uses TRBV27 and TRBJ2-1; 13 bases match TRBD2. CDR1 is MNHEY and CDR2 is SMNVEV in the germline V gene (reference sequence). The CDR3 covers 15 residues. V was clipped by 5 bases and J by 6 bases; unmatched bases: 4. Here the CDR3 reads CASSRTSGSRNEQFF. Written as DNA, the CDR3 is TGTGCCAGCAGTCGGACTAGCGGGAGTCGCAATGAGCAGTTCTTC.

The V and J genes are TRBV11-3 and TRBJ2-5; 8 bases are a match to TRBD1. V lost 1 base, J lost 4 bases, and 5 bases stayed unmatched. Germline CDR1 reads SGHNT; CDR2 reads YENEEA. The CDR3 is made up of 15 amino acids. This CDR3 reads CASSLGQGSGETQYF. The CDR3 nucleotides are TGTGCCAGCAGCTTAGGACAGGGGTCGGGAGAGACCCAGTACTTC.

The genes are TRBV7-9 and TRBJ2-6, with TRBD2 identical over 11 bases. The junction had 6 bases not matched to a gene; V was cut back by 1 base and J by 4 bases. This CDR3 contains 18 residues. CDR1 and CDR2 (germline): SEHNR, FQNEAQ (reference sequence). The CDR3 sequence is CASSLGLAGPLGANVLTF. As DNA, the CDR3 is TGTGCCAGCAGCTTAGGACTAGCGGGGCCCCTAGGGGCCAACGTCCTGACTTTC.

The V call is TRBV27, the J call TRBJ2-5, with a weak D call TRBD2 (5 bases). With 6 bases removed from V and 5 bases from J, the gap between germline ends came to 13 bases. The CDR3 loop spans 13 amino acids. Germline assignment: CDR1 MNHEY and CDR2 SMNVEV (reference sequence). CDR3 DNA: TGTGCCAGCAGATTTAGTTGGGAGGAGACCCAGTACTTC. It is translated as CASRFSWEETQYF.

The V gene is TRBV5-1, the J gene TRBJ2-1; D may be TRBD1 (7 bases). Germline V lookup: CDR1 SGHRS, CDR2 YFSETQ. The CDR3 extends over 16 amino acids. The V gene lost 0 bases and the J gene lost 8 bases, with 18 bases spanning the gap. The CDR3 loop reads CASSLATRGRGDEQFF. CDR3 nucleotide sequence: TGCGCCAGCAGCTTGGCTACGAGGGGGCGCGGGGATGAGCAGTTCTTC. The whole variable domain, remainder taken from reference TRBV5-1 and TRBJ2-1, is KAGVTQTPRYLIKTRGQQVTLSCSPISGHRSVSWYQQTPGQGLQFLFEYFSETQRNKGNFPGRFSGRQFSNSRSEMNVSTLELGDSALYLCASSLATRGRGDEQFFGPGTRLTVL.

There are a few counts of this clone. The chain carries TRBV9 and TRBJ2-7; TRBD2 might be the D (6 bases). The V end was cut by 0 bases, the J end by 5 bases, with 9 bases between. The CDR3 has 13 residues. CDR1 and CDR2 (germline): SGDLS, YYNGEE. CDR3 residues: CASSVGGINEQYF. DNA for the CDR3: TGTGCCAGCAGCGTAGGCGGGATCAACGAGCAGTACTTC.